This TCR beta chain was found in a study of metastatic and nonmetastatic thyroid tumors. Study summary: Across blood and tumor or nodule tissue, repertoires from malignant and benign thyroid patients were compared with one another.

There are many counts of this clone. Antigen unknown. Regarding the study as a whole: Reported TCR beta diversity, measured in blood and tumor, was significantly higher for malignant thyroid tumors than for benign nodules.

The CDR3 runs to 17 residues. Germline CDR1 is LNHDA and CDR2 is SQIVND (reference sequence). The germline V and J ends were trimmed by 3 bases and 1 base, with 18 bases remaining between them. In the source study's methods: Clinicopathological groups supplied CDR3 differences that were used to build a distant-metastasis classifier for papillary thyroid cancer. TCRdb redid the clone calls on the PCR reads using MiXCR. The V and J calls were determined by TCRdb, not by the authors. The sample holds approximately 19,000 clones, 15% to 19% seen once. No treatment had been given to any patient before thyroid surgery.

Sequenced input: blood. The sequence was obtained from a female donor with papillary thyroid cancer or a benign thyroid nodule (not recorded which). Some clones in this sample may be carry-over from other donors' samples. This chain connects TRBV19 to TRBJ1-2, with TRBD1 as a possible D gene (6 bases). The DNA of the CDR3 is TGTGCCAGTAGTATGCGGTCCGGGACAATAGATAACTATGGCTACACCTTC. Translating it yields CASSMRSGTIDNYGYTF.